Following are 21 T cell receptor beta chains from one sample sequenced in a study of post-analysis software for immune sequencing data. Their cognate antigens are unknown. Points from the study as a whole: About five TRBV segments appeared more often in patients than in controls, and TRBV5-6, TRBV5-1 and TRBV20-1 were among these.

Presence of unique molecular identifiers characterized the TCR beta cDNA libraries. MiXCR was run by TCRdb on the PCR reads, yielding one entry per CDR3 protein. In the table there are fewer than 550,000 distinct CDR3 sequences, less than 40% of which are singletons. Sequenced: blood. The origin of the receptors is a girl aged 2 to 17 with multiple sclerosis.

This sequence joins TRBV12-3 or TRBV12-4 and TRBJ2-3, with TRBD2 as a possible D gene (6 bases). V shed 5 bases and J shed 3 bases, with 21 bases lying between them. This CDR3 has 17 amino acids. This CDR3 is CASSPLRENRRTDTQYF. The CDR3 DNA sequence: TGTGCCAGCAGTCCTCTCCGGGAGAACAGGAGGACAGATACGCAGTATTTT.

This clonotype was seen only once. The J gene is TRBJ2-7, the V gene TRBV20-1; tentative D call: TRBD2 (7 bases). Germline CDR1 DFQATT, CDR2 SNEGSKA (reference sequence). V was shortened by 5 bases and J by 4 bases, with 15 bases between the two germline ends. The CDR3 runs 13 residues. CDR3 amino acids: CSAGRAGEYEQYF. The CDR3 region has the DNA TGCAGTGCTGGGAGGGCAGGGGAGTACGAGCAGTACTTC.

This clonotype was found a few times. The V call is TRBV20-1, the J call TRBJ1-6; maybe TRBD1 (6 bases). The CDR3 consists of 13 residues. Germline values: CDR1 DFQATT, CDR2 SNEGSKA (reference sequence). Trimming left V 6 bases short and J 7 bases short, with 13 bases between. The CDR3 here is CSARTDRNSPLHF. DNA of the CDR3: TGCAGTGCGCGGACAGACAGAAATTCACCCCTCCACTTT.

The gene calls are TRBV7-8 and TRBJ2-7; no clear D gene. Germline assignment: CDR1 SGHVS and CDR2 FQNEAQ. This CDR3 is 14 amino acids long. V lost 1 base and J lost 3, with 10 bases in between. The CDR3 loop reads CASSLGLGNYEQYF. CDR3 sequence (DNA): TGTGCCAGCAGCTTAGGTCTGGGTAACTACGAGCAGTACTTC.

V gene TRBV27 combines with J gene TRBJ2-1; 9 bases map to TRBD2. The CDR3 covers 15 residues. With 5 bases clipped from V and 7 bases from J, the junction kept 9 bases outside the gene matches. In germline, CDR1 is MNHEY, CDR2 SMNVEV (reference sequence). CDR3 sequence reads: CASSLSGTSRNEQFF. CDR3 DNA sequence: TGTGCCAGCAGTCTTTCCGGGACTAGCAGAAATGAGCAGTTCTTC.

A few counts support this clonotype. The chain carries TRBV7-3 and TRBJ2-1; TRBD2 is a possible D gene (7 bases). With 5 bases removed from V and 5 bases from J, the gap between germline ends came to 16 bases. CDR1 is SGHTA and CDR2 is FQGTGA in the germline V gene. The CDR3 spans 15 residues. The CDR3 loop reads CASSRRAGAHNEQFF. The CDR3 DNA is TGTGCCAGCAGCCGAAGGGCGGGGGCTCACAATGAGCAGTTCTTC.

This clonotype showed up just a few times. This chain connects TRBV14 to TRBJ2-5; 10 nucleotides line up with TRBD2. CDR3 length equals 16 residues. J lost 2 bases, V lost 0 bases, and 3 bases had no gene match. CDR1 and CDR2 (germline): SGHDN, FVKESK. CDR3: CASSQDGLAVQETQYF. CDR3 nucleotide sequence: TGTGCCAGCAGCCAAGATGGACTAGCGGTACAAGAGACCCAGTACTTC.

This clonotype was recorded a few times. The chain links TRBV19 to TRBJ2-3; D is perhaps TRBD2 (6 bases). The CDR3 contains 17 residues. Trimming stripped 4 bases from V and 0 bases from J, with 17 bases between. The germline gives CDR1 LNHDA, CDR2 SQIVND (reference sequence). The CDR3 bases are TGTGCCAGTAGTACGAAATTAGCGGCGACTAGCACAGATACGCAGTATTTT. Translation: CASSTKLAATSTDTQYF.

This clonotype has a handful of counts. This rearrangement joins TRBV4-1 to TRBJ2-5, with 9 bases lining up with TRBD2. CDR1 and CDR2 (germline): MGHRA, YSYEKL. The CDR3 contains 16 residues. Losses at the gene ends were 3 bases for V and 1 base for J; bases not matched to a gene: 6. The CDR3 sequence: CASSQPTSGIQETQYF. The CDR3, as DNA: TGCGCCAGCAGCCAGCCGACTAGCGGTATCCAAGAGACCCAGTACTTC.

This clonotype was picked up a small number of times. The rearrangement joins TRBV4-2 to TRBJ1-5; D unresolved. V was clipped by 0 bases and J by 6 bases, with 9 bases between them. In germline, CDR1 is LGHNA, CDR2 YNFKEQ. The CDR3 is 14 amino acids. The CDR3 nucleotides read TGTGCCAGCAGCCAAGATCTGGTGGGTCAGCCCCAGCATTTT. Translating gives CASSQDLVGQPQHF.

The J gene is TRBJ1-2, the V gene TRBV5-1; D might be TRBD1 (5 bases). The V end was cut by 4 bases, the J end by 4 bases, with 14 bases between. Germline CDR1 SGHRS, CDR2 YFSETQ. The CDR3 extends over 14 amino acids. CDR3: CASSVLGGSYGYTF. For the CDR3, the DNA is TGCGCCAGCAGCGTGCTGGGGGGTTCCTATGGCTACACCTTC.

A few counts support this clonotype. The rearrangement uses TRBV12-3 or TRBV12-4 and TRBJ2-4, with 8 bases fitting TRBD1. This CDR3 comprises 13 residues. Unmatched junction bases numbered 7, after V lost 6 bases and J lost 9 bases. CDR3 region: CASRATGGIIQYF. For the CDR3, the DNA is TGTGCCAGCAGAGCTACAGGGGGAATCATTCAGTACTTC.

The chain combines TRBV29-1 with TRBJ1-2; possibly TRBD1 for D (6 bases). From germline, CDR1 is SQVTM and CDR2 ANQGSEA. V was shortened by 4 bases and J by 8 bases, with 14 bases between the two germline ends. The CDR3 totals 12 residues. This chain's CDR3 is CSVVGGAVGYTF. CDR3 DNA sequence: TGCAGCGTTGTGGGGGGGGCAGTAGGCTACACCTTC.

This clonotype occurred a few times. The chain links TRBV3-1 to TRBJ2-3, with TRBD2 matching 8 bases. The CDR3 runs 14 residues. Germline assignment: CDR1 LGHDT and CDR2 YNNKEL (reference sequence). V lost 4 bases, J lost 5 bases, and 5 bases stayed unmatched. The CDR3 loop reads CASSPPGLGDTQYF. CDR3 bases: TGTGCCAGCAGCCCTCCGGGACTAGGAGATACGCAGTATTTT.

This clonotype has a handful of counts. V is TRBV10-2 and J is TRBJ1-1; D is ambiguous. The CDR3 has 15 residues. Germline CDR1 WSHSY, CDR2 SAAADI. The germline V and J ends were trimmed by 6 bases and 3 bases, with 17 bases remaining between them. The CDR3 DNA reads TGCGCCAGCAGATTAACTGGTGAGGGAGACACTGAAGCTTTCTTT. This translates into CASRLTGEGDTEAFF.

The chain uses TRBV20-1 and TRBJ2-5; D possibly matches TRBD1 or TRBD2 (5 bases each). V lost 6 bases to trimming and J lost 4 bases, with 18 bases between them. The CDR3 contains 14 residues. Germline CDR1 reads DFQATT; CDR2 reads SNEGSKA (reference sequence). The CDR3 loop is CSAMRGGPRETQYF. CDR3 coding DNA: TGCAGTGCCATGAGGGGCGGACCGAGAGAGACCCAGTACTTC.

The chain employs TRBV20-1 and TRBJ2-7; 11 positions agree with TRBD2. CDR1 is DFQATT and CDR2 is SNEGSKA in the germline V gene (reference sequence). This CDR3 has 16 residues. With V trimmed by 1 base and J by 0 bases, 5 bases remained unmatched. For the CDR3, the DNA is TGCAGTGCTAGAGGGCTAGCGGGGGGTTTCTCCTACGAGCAGTACTTC. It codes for CSARGLAGGFSYEQYF.

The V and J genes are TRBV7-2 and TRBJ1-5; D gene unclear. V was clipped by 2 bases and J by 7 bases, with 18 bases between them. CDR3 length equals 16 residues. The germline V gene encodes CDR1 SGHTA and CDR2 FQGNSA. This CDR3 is CASSLWGDASRQPQHF. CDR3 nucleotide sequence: TGTGCCAGCAGCTTATGGGGAGATGCGTCGCGCCAGCCCCAGCATTTT.

The CDR3 loop reads CASSRRDSGAKNIQYF. The CDR3 DNA follows: TGCGCCAGCAGTCGTCGGGACAGCGGAGCCAAAAACATTCAGTACTTC. The J gene is TRBJ2-4, the V gene TRBV5-1; 7 nucleotides align to TRBD1. V trimming: 5 bases; J trimming: 0 bases; junction bases outside the gene matches: 8. CDR1 SGHRS and CDR2 YFSETQ come from the germline V gene. The CDR3 contains 16 residues.

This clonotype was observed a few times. This CDR3 reads CATEDPGGTEAFF. In nucleotides, the CDR3 is TGTGCCACAGAGGATCCAGGGGGAACTGAAGCTTTCTTT. The V call is TRBV6-5, the J call TRBJ1-1; TRBD1 matches at 7 bases. Germline V gene data show CDR1 as MNHEY and CDR2 as SVGAGI. This CDR3 region has 13 residues. V lost 10 bases to trimming and J lost 5 bases; unmatched junction nucleotides: 10.

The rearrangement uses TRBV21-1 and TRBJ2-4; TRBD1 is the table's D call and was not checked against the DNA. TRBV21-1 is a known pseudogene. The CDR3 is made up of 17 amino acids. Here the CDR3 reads CAGSVWDRASRENIQYF. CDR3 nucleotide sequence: TGTGCCGGCAGCGTATGGGACCGCGCCTCACGGGAAAACATTCAGTACTTC.